This T cell receptor (beta chain) emerged from a study of CD8 T cells in ankylosing spondylitis. Trimming at V came to 5 bases and at J to 4 bases, leaving 8 bases not matched to a gene. CDR1 and CDR2 from the germline V gene are MGHRA and YSYEKL. The length of the CDR3 is 16 residues. MiXCR was run by TCRdb on the 5' RACE reads, yielding one entry per CDR3 protein. There are roughly 230,000 distinct CDR3 sequences in the sample; over 15% occur only once, and more than 25% lies in the top ten. In this sample, this clonotype turned up a few times. Sequencing used blood, either unsorted or a sorted T cell fraction (not recorded which). This clonotype was sampled from a male donor with ankylosing spondylitis or in good health (not recorded which). This chain uses TRBV4-1 with TRBJ2-3; 11 bases are a match to TRBD2. CDR3 in DNA: TGCGCCAGCAGCTCACTAGCGGGAGTAGGGTCAGATACGCAGTATTTT. Its translation is CASSSLAGVGSDTQYF.